This entry features one T cell receptor beta chain sequence. Its antigen is still unknown. These data belong to a study of graft-versus-host responses after intestinal transplantation. Sequencing used immunoSEQ multiplex PCR; TCRdb keeps in-frame clones, though not all of them. The table has under 65,000 clones, approximately 94% seen once. Looked up from germline, CDR1 is LNHDA and CDR2 is SQIVND (reference sequence). The CDR3 has 15 amino acids. The V gene lost 1 base and the J gene lost 7 bases, with 17 bases spanning the gap. Sequencing was performed on unstimulated CD4+ T cells sorted from spleen or lymph node cells, taken before transplant. This receptor was obtained from a human donor who was the organ donor for an intestinal transplant. The J gene is TRBJ2-7, the V gene TRBV19; TRBD2 is a possible D gene (5 bases). The CDR3 spells CASSIGSGELKEQYF. In DNA, the CDR3 is TGTGCCAGTAGTATAGGTTCTGGGGAGCTGAAAGAGCAGTACTTC.